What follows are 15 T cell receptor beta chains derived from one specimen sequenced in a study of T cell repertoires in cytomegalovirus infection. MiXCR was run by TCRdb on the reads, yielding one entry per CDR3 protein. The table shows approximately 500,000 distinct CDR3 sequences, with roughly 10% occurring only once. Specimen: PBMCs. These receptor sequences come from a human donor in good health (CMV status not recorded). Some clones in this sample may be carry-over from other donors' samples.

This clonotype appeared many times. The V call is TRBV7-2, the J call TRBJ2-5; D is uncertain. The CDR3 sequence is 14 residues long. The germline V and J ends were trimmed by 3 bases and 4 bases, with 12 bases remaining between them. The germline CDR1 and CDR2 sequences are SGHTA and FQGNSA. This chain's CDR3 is CASSLYGGPETQYF. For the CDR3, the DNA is TGTGCCAGCAGCTTGTACGGCGGCCCAGAGACCCAGTACTTC. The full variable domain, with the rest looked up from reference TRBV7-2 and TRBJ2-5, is GAGVSQSPSNKVTEKGKDVELRCDPISGHTALYWYRQSLGQGLEFLIYFQGNSAPDKSGLPSDRFSAERTGGSVSTLTIQRTQQEDSAVYLCASSLYGGPETQYFGPGTRLLVL.

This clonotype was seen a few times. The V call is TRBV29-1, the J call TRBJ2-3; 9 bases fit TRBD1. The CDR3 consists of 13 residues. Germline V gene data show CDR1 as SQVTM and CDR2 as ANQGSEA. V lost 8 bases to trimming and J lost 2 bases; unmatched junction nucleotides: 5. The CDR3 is CSTGTGLTDTQYF. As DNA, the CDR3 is TGCAGCACGGGGACAGGGCTCACAGATACGCAGTATTTT.

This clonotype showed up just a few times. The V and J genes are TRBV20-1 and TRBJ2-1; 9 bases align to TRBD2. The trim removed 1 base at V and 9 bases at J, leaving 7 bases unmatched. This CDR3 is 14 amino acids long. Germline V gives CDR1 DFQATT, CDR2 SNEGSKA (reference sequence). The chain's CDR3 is CSARALGGGGEQFF. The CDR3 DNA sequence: TGCAGTGCTAGAGCCCTAGGCGGGGGGGGTGAGCAGTTCTTC.

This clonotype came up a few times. As DNA, the CDR3 is TGCGCCAGCAGCGCTGGATGGGACCAGCCCCAGCATTTT. This encodes CASSAGWDQPQHF. The chain uses TRBV5-1 and TRBJ1-5; possibly TRBD1 for D (5 bases). V was pared by 4 bases and J by 7 bases, with 12 bases between. The CDR3 loop spans 13 amino acids. Germline-derived CDR1 and CDR2 are SGHRS and YFSETQ.

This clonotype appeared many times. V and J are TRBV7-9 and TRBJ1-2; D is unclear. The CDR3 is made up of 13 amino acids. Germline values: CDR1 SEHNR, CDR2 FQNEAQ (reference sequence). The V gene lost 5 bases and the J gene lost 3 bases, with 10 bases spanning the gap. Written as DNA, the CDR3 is TGTGCCAGCAGCCCGGCAGGAGACTATGGCTACACCTTC. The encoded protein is CASSPAGDYGYTF.

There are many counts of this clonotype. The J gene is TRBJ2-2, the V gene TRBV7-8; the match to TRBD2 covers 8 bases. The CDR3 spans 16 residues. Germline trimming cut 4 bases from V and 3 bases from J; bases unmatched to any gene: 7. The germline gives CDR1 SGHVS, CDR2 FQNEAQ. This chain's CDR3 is CASSWGAGVDTGELFF. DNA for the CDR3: TGTGCCAGCAGCTGGGGAGCGGGAGTGGACACCGGGGAGCTGTTTTTT.

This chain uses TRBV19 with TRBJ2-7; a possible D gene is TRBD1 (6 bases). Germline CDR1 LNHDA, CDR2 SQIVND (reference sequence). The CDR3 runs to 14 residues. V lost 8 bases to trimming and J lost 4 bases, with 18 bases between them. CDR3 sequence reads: CASSARGGRYEQYF. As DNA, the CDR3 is TGTGCCAGTTCAGCCAGGGGTGGTAGGTACGAGCAGTACTTC. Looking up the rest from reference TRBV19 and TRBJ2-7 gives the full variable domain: DGGITQSPKYLFRKEGQNVTLSCEQNLNHDAMYWYRQDPGQGLRLIYYSQIVNDFQKGDIAEGYSVSREKKESFPLTVTSAQKNPTAFYLCASSARGGRYEQYFGPGTRLTVT.

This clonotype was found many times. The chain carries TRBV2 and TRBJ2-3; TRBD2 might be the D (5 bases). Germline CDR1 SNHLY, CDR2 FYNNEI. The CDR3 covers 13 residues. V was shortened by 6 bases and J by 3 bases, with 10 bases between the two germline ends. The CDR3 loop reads CASRGGLTDTQYF. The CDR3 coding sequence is TGTGCCAGCAGAGGCGGGTTGACAGATACGCAGTATTTT.

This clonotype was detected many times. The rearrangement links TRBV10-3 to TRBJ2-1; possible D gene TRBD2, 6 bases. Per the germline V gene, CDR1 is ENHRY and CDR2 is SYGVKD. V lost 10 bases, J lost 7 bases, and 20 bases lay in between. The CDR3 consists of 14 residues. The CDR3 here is CATLPAGLLNEQFF. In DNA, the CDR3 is TGTGCCACACTACCCGCGGGACTCCTTAATGAGCAGTTCTTC.

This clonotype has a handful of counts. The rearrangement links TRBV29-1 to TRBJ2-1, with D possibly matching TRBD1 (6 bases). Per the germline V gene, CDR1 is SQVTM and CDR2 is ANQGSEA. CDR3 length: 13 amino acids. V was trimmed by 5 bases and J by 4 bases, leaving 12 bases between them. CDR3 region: CSVLGALYNEQFF. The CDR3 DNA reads TGCAGCGTTTTGGGGGCCCTATACAATGAGCAGTTCTTC.

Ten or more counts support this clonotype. CDR3 protein: CASGESGRKNTEAFF. The DNA of the CDR3 is TGTGCTAGTGGGGAATCAGGACGCAAGAACACTGAAGCTTTCTTT. V usage is TRBV12-5 and J usage is TRBJ1-1, with no clear D. CDR3 length: 15 amino acids. V was trimmed by 6 bases and J by 1 base, leaving 15 bases between them. Germline V gene data show CDR1 as LGHNT and CDR2 as FRNRAP.

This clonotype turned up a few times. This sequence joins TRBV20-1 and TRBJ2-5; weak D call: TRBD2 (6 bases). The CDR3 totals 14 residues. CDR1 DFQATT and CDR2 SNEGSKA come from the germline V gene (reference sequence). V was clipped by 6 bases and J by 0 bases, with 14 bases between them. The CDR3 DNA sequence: TGCAGTGCGGAGGCCAGCGGGTACCAAGAGACCCAGTACTTC. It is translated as CSAEASGYQETQYF.

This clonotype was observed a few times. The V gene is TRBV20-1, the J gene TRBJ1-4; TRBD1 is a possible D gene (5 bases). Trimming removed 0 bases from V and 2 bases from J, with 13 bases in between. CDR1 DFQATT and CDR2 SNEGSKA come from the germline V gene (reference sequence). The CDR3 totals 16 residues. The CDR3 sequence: CSARDKGLRTNEKLFF. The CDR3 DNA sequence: TGCAGTGCTAGAGATAAGGGGCTACGGACTAATGAAAAACTGTTTTTT.

CDR3 in DNA: TGTGCCAGCAGTCCTGCGGGGACCGGGGGCGAAGAGACCCAGTACTTC. This gives the protein CASSPAGTGGEETQYF. The V and J genes are TRBV28 and TRBJ2-5, with D perhaps matching TRBD1 or TRBD2 (6 bases each). V lost 5 bases and J 3 bases, leaving 19 bases between the germline ends. Germline V gene lookup returns CDR1 MDHEN and CDR2 SYDVKM. CDR3 length equals 16 residues.

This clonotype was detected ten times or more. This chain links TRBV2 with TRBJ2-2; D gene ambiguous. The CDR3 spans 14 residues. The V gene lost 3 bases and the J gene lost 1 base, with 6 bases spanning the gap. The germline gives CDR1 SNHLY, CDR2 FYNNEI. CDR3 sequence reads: CASSDELNTGELFF. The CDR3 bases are TGTGCCAGCAGTGACGAACTGAACACCGGGGAGCTGTTTTTT.